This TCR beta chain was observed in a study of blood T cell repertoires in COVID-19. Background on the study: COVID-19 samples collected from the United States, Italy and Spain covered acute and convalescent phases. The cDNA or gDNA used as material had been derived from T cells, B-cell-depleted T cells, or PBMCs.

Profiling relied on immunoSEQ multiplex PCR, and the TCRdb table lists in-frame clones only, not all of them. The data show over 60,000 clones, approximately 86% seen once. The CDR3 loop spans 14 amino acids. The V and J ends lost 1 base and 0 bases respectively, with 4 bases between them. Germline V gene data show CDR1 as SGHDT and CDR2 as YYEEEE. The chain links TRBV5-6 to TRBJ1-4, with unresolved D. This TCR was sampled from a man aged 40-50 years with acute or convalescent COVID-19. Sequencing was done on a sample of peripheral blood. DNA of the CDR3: TGTGCCAGCAGCTTGCAGACAACTAATGAAAAACTGTTTTTT. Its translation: CASSLQTTNEKLFF. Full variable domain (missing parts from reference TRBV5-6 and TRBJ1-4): DAGVTQSPTHLIKTRGQQVTLRCSPKSGHDTVSWYQQALGQGPQFIFQYYEEEERQRGNFPDRFSGHQFPNYSSELNVNALLLGDSALYLCASSLQTTNEKLFFGSGTQLSVL.